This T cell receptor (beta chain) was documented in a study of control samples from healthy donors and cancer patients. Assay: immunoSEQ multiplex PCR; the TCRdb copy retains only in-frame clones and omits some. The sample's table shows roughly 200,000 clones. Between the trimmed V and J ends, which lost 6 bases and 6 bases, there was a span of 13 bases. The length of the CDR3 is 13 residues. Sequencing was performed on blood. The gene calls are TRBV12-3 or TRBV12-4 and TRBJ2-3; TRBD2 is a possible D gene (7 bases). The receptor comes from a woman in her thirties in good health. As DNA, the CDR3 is TGTGCCAGCAGCCGTGGGAGGGGGGATACGCAGTATTTT. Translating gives CASSRGRGDTQYF.